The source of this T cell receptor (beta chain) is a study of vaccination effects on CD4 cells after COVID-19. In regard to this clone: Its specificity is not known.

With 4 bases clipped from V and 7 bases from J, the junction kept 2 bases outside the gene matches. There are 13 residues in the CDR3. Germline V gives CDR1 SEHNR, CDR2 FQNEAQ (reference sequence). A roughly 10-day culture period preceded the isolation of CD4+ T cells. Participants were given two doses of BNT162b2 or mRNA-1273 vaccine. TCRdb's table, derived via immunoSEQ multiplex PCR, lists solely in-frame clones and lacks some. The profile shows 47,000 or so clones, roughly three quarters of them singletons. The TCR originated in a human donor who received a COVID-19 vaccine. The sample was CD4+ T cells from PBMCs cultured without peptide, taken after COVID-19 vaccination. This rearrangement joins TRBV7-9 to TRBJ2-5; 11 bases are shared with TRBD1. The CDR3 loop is CASSSGQGGTQYF. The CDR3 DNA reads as TGTGCCAGCAGCTCGGGACAGGGGGGGACCCAGTACTTC.